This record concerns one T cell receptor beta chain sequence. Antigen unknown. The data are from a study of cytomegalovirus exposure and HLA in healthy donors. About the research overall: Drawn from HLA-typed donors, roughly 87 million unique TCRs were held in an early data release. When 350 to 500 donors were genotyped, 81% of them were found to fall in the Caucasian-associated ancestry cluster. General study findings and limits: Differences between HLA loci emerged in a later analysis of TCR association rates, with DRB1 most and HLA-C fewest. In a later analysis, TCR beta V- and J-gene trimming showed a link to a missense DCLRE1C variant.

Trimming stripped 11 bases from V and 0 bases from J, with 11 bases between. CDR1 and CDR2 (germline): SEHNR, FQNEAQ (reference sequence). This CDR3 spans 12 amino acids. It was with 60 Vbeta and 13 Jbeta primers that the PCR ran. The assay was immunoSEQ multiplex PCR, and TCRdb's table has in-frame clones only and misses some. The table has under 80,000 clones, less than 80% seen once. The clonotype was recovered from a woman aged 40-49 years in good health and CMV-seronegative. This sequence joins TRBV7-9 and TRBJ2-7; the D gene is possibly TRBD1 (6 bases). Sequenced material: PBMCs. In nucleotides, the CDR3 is TGTGCCGGCCAGGGGATCTCCTACGAGCAGTACTTC. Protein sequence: CAGQGISYEQYF.